This passage covers 23 T cell receptor beta chains from one sample sequenced in a study of T cells in Graves' hyperthyroidism and ophthalmopathy. RNA transcripts provided the source from which TCR beta CDR3 regions were amplified. During a first-round RT-PCR of the TCR CDR3, the HTBI primer set was used. From the multiplex PCR reads, TCRdb called clonotypes with MiXCR, one entry per CDR3 protein. The table includes about 640,000 distinct CDR3 sequences, less than 25% detected once. The sample comprised blood. The receptor set was obtained from a man younger than 40 with Graves' ophthalmopathy.

This clonotype was recorded at least ten times. This sequence joins TRBV30 and TRBJ2-2; D not resolved. Germline CDR1 is GTSNPN and CDR2 is SVGIG (reference sequence). With 0 bases removed from V and 1 base from J, the gap between germline ends came to 6 bases. The CDR3 extends over 14 amino acids. The CDR3 nucleotides are TGTGCCTGGAGTGTTTCCCAGAACACCGGGGAGCTGTTTTTT. This translates into CAWSVSQNTGELFF.

The V gene is TRBV6-2 or TRBV6-3, the J gene TRBJ2-3; 8 nucleotides align to TRBD1. This CDR3 contains 13 residues. Germline V gene sequence: CDR1 MNHEY, CDR2 SVGEGT. Trimming removed 5 bases from V and 4 bases from J; junction bases left unmatched: 2. CDR3 region: CASSVQGADTQYF. The CDR3, as DNA: TGTGCCAGCAGTGTACAGGGGGCAGATACGCAGTATTTT.

This clonotype was counted a few times. The CDR3 sequence: CASSQGEYLNQPQHF. The CDR3 coding sequence is TGCGCCAGCAGCCAAGGGGAGTACCTCAATCAGCCCCAGCATTTT. The chain is built from TRBV4-3 and TRBJ1-5, with D uncertain. Germline CDR1 reads LGHNA; CDR2 reads YSLEER. The CDR3 is 15 amino acids. Trimming cost V 1 base and J 3 bases, with 10 bases left between them.

The rearrangement joins TRBV19 to TRBJ2-6; no reliable D call. Deletions cut 6 bases from V and 0 bases from J, with 15 bases between. CDR1 LNHDA and CDR2 SQIVND come from the germline V gene (reference sequence). This CDR3 comprises 17 residues. The chain's CDR3 is CASSATSSASGANVLTF. The CDR3 coding sequence is TGTGCCAGTAGCGCGACATCCTCTGCCTCTGGGGCCAACGTCCTGACTTTC.

The chain couples TRBV10-3 to TRBJ2-5; 8 bases agree with TRBD1. The length of the CDR3 is 13 residues. Trimming cost V 10 bases and J 5 bases; bases outside gene matches: 9. Germline-derived CDR1 and CDR2 are ENHRY and SYGVKD. Written as DNA, the CDR3 is TGTGCCACTGGGACAGGCGGAGGGGAGACCCAGTACTTC. Translating it yields CATGTGGGETQYF.

This rearrangement joins TRBV15 to TRBJ2-1; D gene uncertain. The germline V gene encodes CDR1 LNHNV and CDR2 YYDKDF (reference sequence). The CDR3 runs 13 residues. Trimming removed 0 bases from V and 9 bases from J, with 9 bases in between. The CDR3 loop reads CATSRDQNGEQFF. In DNA form, the CDR3 reads TGTGCCACCAGCAGAGATCAGAACGGTGAGCAGTTCTTC. Drawing the rest from reference TRBV15 and TRBJ2-1, the complete variable domain is DAMVIQNPRYQVTQFGKPVTLSCSQTLNHNVMYWYQQKSSQAPKLLFHYYDKDFNNEADTPDNFQSRRPNTSFCFLDIRSPGLGDTAMYLCATSRDQNGEQFFGPGTRLTVL.

The sample holds many counts of this clonotype. V is TRBV28 and J is TRBJ2-5; D ambiguous. The germline V gene has CDR1 MDHEN and CDR2 SYDVKM. The V end lost 7 bases, the J end lost 7 bases, and 10 bases lay between the germline ends. CDR3 length: 11 amino acids. The CDR3 DNA is TGTGCCAGCACCCAGTACGGGACCCAGTACTTC. Its translation is CASTQYGTQYF. The full variable domain, completed using reference TRBV28 and TRBJ2-5, is DVKVTQSSRYLVKRTGEKVFLECVQDMDHENMFWYRQDPGLGLRLIYFSYDVKMKEKGDIPEGYSVSREKKERFSLILESASTNQTSMYLCASTQYGTQYFGPGTRLLVL.

CDR3 amino acids: CSARTSRTDTQYF. The CDR3 coding sequence is TGCAGTGCTAGGACAAGCCGCACAGATACGCAGTATTTT. The chain carries TRBV20-1 and TRBJ2-3, with D hard to call. The V gene lost 3 bases and the J gene lost 1 base, with 8 bases spanning the gap. CDR1 and CDR2 (germline): DFQATT, SNEGSKA (reference sequence). The CDR3 is 13 residues long.

The table lists this clonotype with a few counts. The rearrangement links TRBV7-2 to TRBJ1-4; no firm D call. The CDR3 covers 13 residues. Trimming cost V 5 bases and J 3 bases, with 7 bases left between them. Germline-derived CDR1 and CDR2 are SGHTA and FQGNSA. CDR3 coding DNA: TGTGCCAGCAGCGTCGAGGCTAATGAAAAACTGTTTTTT. Translated, it gives CASSVEANEKLFF.

This clonotype was counted ten times or more. The chain employs TRBV20-1 and TRBJ1-5; D is possibly TRBD1 (6 bases). V lost 1 base and J lost 1, with 14 bases in between. Germline CDR1 and CDR2: DFQATT and SNEGSKA (reference sequence). This CDR3 has 16 residues. The CDR3 region has the DNA TGCAGTGCTAGAGGGGGGCAGCCGGGAAGCAATCAGCCCCAGCATTTT. Protein product: CSARGGQPGSNQPQHF.

This clonotype came up a few times. The rearrangement joins TRBV6-7 to TRBJ2-1; D uncertain. TRBV6-7 is known as an ORF, though its function is uncertain. The V and J ends lost 0 bases and 4 bases respectively, with 10 bases between them. This CDR3 is built from 15 residues. The CDR3 sequence: CASSYSASRYNEQFF. The CDR3 nucleotides read TGTGCCAGCAGTTACTCTGCGTCAAGGTACAATGAGCAGTTCTTC.

This chain connects TRBV28 to TRBJ2-1, with 7 positions matching TRBD2. Germline CDR1 MDHEN, CDR2 SYDVKM. This CDR3 region has 14 residues. The V gene end was trimmed by 6 bases and the J gene end by 4 bases; junction bases not matched to a gene: 6. The CDR3, as DNA: TGTGCCAGCAGGGGGATTAGCGGGTACAATGAGCAGTTCTTC. It specifies CASRGISGYNEQFF.

The rearrangement uses TRBV20-1 and TRBJ2-3; TRBD2 is a possible D gene (6 bases). Between the trimmed V and J ends, which lost 0 bases and 2 bases, there was a span of 9 bases. The CDR3 extends over 14 amino acids. CDR1 DFQATT and CDR2 SNEGSKA come from the germline V gene (reference sequence). The CDR3 region has the DNA TGCAGTGCTAGAGATAGCGGCACCACAGATACGCAGTATTTT. Protein: CSARDSGTTDTQYF.

This chain joins TRBV4-1 and TRBJ2-2; D may match TRBD1 or TRBD2 (6 bases each). Germline V gene data show CDR1 as MGHRA and CDR2 as YSYEKL. Trimming stripped 0 bases from V and 4 bases from J, with 12 bases between. CDR3 size: 16 residues. CDR3 DNA sequence: TGCGCCAGCAGCCAAGAACCGGGGGCAGTCACCGGGGAGCTGTTTTTT. As protein: CASSQEPGAVTGELFF.

The table lists this clonotype with many counts. The genes are TRBV6-2 or TRBV6-3 and TRBJ2-5, with 10 bases identical to TRBD2. The CDR3 contains 17 residues. The germline gives CDR1 MNHEY, CDR2 SVGEGT. V shed 2 bases and J 3 bases; nucleotides not matched to a gene: 9. The DNA for the CDR3 is TGTGCCAGCAGTTACGGTGGGCTAGCGGGGGCAAAAGAGACCCAGTACTTC. Translating it yields CASSYGGLAGAKETQYF.

The rearrangement links TRBV20-1 to TRBJ2-5; D may be TRBD1 (5 bases). The CDR3 is made up of 13 amino acids. V dropped 2 bases and J dropped 7 bases, with 14 bases sitting between them. Germline V CDR1 and CDR2: DFQATT, SNEGSKA (reference sequence). CDR3 sequence (DNA): TGCAGTGCTAGAAGGCAAGAAAGGGGGACCCAGTACTTC. This codes for CSARRQERGTQYF.

This chain connects TRBV6-2 or TRBV6-3 to TRBJ1-1; the D is unclear. Germline CDR1 reads MNHEY; CDR2 reads SVGEGT. The ends were cut back, 2 bases at V and 0 bases at J, with 7 bases in the middle. The CDR3 is 14 residues long. This chain's CDR3 is CASSYKGMNTEAFF. The CDR3 nucleotides are TGTGCCAGCAGTTACAAAGGCATGAACACTGAAGCTTTCTTT.

This clonotype has just one count. The chain couples TRBV28 to TRBJ1-2; tentatively, D is TRBD1 (5 bases). The CDR3 spans 13 residues. V lost 7 bases to trimming and J lost 4 bases, with 13 bases between them. The germline V gene encodes CDR1 MDHEN and CDR2 SYDVKM. The CDR3 DNA follows: TGTGCCAGCACCGCGGGGGTAGGCTATGGCTACACCTTC. This translates into CASTAGVGYGYTF.

The V gene is TRBV6-2 or TRBV6-3, the J gene TRBJ1-5, with a tentative D call TRBD1 (5 bases). CDR3 length: 15 residues. Trimming took 7 bases from V and 3 from J, leaving 16 bases between them. The germline V gene has CDR1 MNHEY and CDR2 SVGEGT. CDR3 sequence: CASTRGAPLNQPQHF. CDR3 nucleotides: TGTGCCAGCACCCGAGGGGCACCCCTCAATCAGCCCCAGCATTTT.

Many counts were recorded for this clonotype. One end of the junction varies from germline; a read error may be responsible. The chain combines TRBV11-2 with TRBJ2-3; 9 bases map to TRBD1. Germline values: CDR1 SGHAT, CDR2 FQNNGV. The CDR3 loop spans 16 amino acids. The CDR3 protein is CASSVDGTGNTDTQYF. The DNA of the CDR3 is TGTGCCAGCAGCGTAGATGGGACAGGGAACACAGATACGCAGTATTTT.

V is TRBV7-9 and J is TRBJ1-4, with D perhaps matching TRBD1 (6 bases). The V gene lost 1 base and the J gene lost 7 bases, with 19 bases spanning the gap. This CDR3 has 17 amino acids. The V gene's germline CDR1 is SEHNR and CDR2 FQNEAQ (reference sequence). CDR3 bases: TGTGCCAGCAGCTTAGGTCGGGAGTGGACAGTTTCTGAAAAACTGTTTTTT. Translating gives CASSLGREWTVSEKLFF. The full variable domain, with the rest looked up from reference TRBV7-9 and TRBJ1-4, is DTGVSQNPRHKITKRGQNVTFRCDPISEHNRLYWYRQTLGQGPEFLTYFQNEAQLEKSRLLSDRFSAERPKGSFSTLEIQRTEQGDSAMYLCASSLGREWTVSEKLFFGSGTQLSVL.

This clonotype was detected only a few times. J is TRBJ2-3 and V is TRBV20-1, with TRBD2 matching 9 bases. V shed 5 bases, J shed 2 bases, and the junction held 5 bases outside the gene matches. Germline loops: CDR1 DFQATT, CDR2 SNEGSKA (reference sequence). CDR3 length: 14 amino acids. CDR3 sequence: CSAPREGHTDTQYF. The CDR3 DNA is TGCAGTGCTCCGCGGGAGGGCCACACAGATACGCAGTATTTT.

This clonotype was picked up many times. The chain couples TRBV5-1 to TRBJ2-1; 7 positions match TRBD2. This CDR3 contains 15 residues. Germline CDR1 is SGHRS and CDR2 is YFSETQ. Trimming cost V 4 bases and J 4 bases; bases outside gene matches: 8. The CDR3 region is CASSIGGREYNEQFF. Written as DNA, the CDR3 is TGCGCCAGCAGCATAGGAGGGAGGGAGTACAATGAGCAGTTCTTC.